The source of this T cell receptor beta chain is a study of follicular helper T cells after annual influenza vaccination. This clone was recorded once. The sample's time point: 2014-2015 season, pre-vaccination. Assay: immunoSEQ multiplex PCR; the TCRdb copy retains only in-frame clones and omits some. The sample consists of 27,000 or so clones, approximately 81% of them appearing once. The clonotype originates from an adult who received the influenza vaccine. The material was CXCR5+ CD38- circulating T follicular helper cells from blood, obtained on the day of influenza vaccination. Specified subset: circulating Tfh, non-naive CD4+CXCR5+PD-1+ (ICOS+CD38+ or ICOS-CD38-).

CDR3 residues: CASSLTILSGNTGELFF. As DNA, the CDR3 is TGCGCCAGCAGCTTGACCATTCTTAGCGGTAACACCGGGGAGCTGTTTTTT. The chain is built from TRBV5-1 and TRBJ2-2; TRBD2 is a possible D gene (6 bases). Germline CDR1 SGHRS, CDR2 YFSETQ. The V gene lost 1 base and the J gene lost 2 bases, with 15 bases spanning the gap. CDR3 size: 17 residues.